Listed here is a single T cell receptor (beta chain). This CDR3 has 14 residues. Germline V CDR1 and CDR2: MDHEN, SYDVKM. Trimming at V came to 7 bases and at J to 7 bases, leaving 9 bases not matched to a gene. The sample comes from a study of blood T cell repertoires in COVID-19. The overall study: In each case, the material was cDNA or gDNA derived from T cells, B-cell-depleted T cells, or PBMCs.

TCRdb's copy holds only in-frame clones and misses some; the assay was immunoSEQ multiplex PCR. The table records some 70,000 clones, roughly 91% of them present only once. The sample taken for sequencing was peripheral blood. The chain recombines TRBV28 with TRBJ1-4, with 7 bases fitting TRBD1. The receptor's source is a man in his fifties with active COVID-19. For the CDR3, the DNA is TGTGCCAGCACCAGGGACAGCCTTCGTGAAAAACTGTTTTTT. It yields the protein CASTRDSLREKLFF.